The rows below give T cell receptor beta chains drawn from one sample of a study of PD-L1 blockade in urothelial cancer. TCRdb keeps only in-frame clones here, not all; method: immunoSEQ multiplex PCR. The repertoire holds around 63,000 clones, with 80% to 90% as singletons. The sequenced sample was PBMCs, obtained around atezolizumab (anti-PD-L1) treatment. These receptors were taken from a man between 65 and 85 years old with urothelial cancer. CDR3s include the opening cysteine and the closing phenylalanine or tryptophan. D genes are given only for firm matches. Size values are once, few and many counts, or a class for expanded clones, and some rows have none.

CDR3 protein: CAVHRGQEQYF
CDR3 DNA: TGTGCCGTCCACAGGGGGCAGGAGCAGTACTTC
D gene: TRBD1
clone size: .
J gene: TRBJ2-7
V gene: TRBV27

CDR3 protein: CASSLGTSGRETGELFF
CDR3 DNA: TGTGCCAGTAGCCTCGGGACTAGCGGGAGGGAGACCGGGGAGCTGTTTTTT
D gene: TRBD2
clone size: .
J gene: TRBJ2-2
V gene: TRBV19

CDR3 protein: CASSRRTDNEQFF
CDR3 DNA: TGTGCCAGCTCACGGAGGACAGACAATGAGCAGTTCTTC
D gene: .
clone size: .
J gene: TRBJ2-1
V gene: TRBV18

CDR3 protein: CASSQSGDSGMPDTQYF
CDR3 DNA: TGCGCCAGCAGCCAGAGTGGGGACTCGGGTATGCCAGATACGCAGTATTTT
D gene: .
clone size: .
J gene: TRBJ2-3
V gene: TRBV4-1

CDR3 protein: CASSIVGGPSETAFF
CDR3 DNA: TGTGCCAGTAGTATAGTAGGGGGCCCATCCGAGACGGCTTTCTTT
D gene: TRBD1
clone size: .
J gene: TRBJ1-1
V gene: TRBV19

CDR3 protein: CASSSGRGGETQYF
CDR3 DNA: TGTGCCAGCAGTAGCGGGAGGGGTGGGGAGACCCAGTACTTC
D gene: TRBD2
clone size: .
J gene: TRBJ2-5
V gene: TRBV2

CDR3 protein: CASSPIPHSGSASSYNEQFF
CDR3 DNA: TGTGCCAGCAGCCCCATCCCCCATAGCGGGAGTGCTAGCTCCTACAATGAGCAGTTCTTC
D gene: TRBD2
clone size: .
J gene: TRBJ2-1
V gene: TRBV5-8

CDR3 protein: CASSYFGVTDTQYF
CDR3 DNA: TGTGCCAGCAGTTACTTCGGGGTAACAGATACGCAGTATTTT
D gene: .
clone size: .
J gene: TRBJ2-3
V gene: TRBV6-5

CDR3 protein: CASSPGQGPYEQYF
CDR3 DNA: TGTGCCAGCAGCCCCGGACAGGGTCCCTACGAGCAGTACTTC
D gene: TRBD1
clone size: .
J gene: TRBJ2-7
V gene: TRBV7-2

CDR3 protein: CATPLGVGGYGVNIQYF
CDR3 DNA: TGTGCCACCCCCCTAGGGGTAGGGGGCTACGGAGTAAACATTCAGTACTTC
D gene: TRBD1
clone size: .
J gene: TRBJ2-4
V gene: TRBV5-3

CDR3 protein: CASSLGLAGGDTQYF
CDR3 DNA: TGTGCCAGCAGCTTGGGACTAGCGGGAGGAGATACGCAGTATTTT
D gene: TRBD2
clone size: .
J gene: TRBJ2-3
V gene: TRBV7-8

CDR3 protein: CASRPVGGAEAFF
CDR3 DNA: TGCGCCAGCAGACCCGTGGGGGGGGCTGAAGCTTTCTTT
D gene: .
clone size: .
J gene: TRBJ1-1
V gene: TRBV5-1

CDR3 protein: CASSFIEGRKLFF
CDR3 DNA: TGTGCCAGCAGTTTTATAGAAGGGAGAAAACTGTTTTTT
D gene: .
clone size: few
J gene: TRBJ1-4
V gene: TRBV28

CDR3 protein: CSVPGTSVSSYEQYF
CDR3 DNA: TGCAGCGTTCCCGGGACTAGCGTAAGCTCCTACGAGCAGTACTTC
D gene: TRBD2
clone size: .
J gene: TRBJ2-7
V gene: TRBV29-1

CDR3 protein: CASSLGSGGGTEAFF
CDR3 DNA: TGTGCCAGCAGTTTAGGTTCAGGGGGCGGAACTGAAGCTTTCTTT
D gene: TRBD1
clone size: few
J gene: TRBJ1-1
V gene: TRBV28

CDR3 protein: CASGSKAGGTYNEQFF
CDR3 DNA: TGTGCCAGCGGTTCAAAAGCGGGAGGCACCTACAATGAGCAGTTCTTC
D gene: TRBD2
clone size: .
J gene: TRBJ2-1
V gene: TRBV6-5

CDR3 protein: CASSAGVRLTDTQYF
CDR3 DNA: TGTGCCAGCAGTGCCGGGGTTCGCCTCACAGATACGCAGTATTTT
D gene: .
clone size: .
J gene: TRBJ2-3
V gene: TRBV2

CDR3 protein: CASSRPSLDEQFF
CDR3 DNA: TGTGCCAGTAGTAGGCCAAGTCTCGATGAGCAGTTCTTC
D gene: .
clone size: once
J gene: TRBJ2-1
V gene: TRBV19

CDR3 protein: CASSLTGLSSGNTIYF
CDR3 DNA: TGTGCCAGCAGTTTAACGGGACTCAGCTCTGGAAACACCATATATTTT
D gene: .
clone size: .
J gene: TRBJ1-3
V gene: TRBV28

CDR3 protein: CASSVATQGRIDSGANVLTF
CDR3 DNA: TGTGCCAGCAGCGTAGCTACACAGGGTCGAATCGATTCTGGGGCCAACGTCCTGACTTTC
D gene: .
clone size: .
J gene: TRBJ2-6
V gene: TRBV9

CDR3 protein: CASSVGQGAGELFF
CDR3 DNA: TGTGCCAGCAGTGTGGGACAGGGGGCCGGGGAGCTGTTTTTT
D gene: TRBD1
clone size: .
J gene: TRBJ2-2
V gene: TRBV2

CDR3 protein: CASSRLGQGMNTEAFF
CDR3 DNA: TGTGCCAGCAGCCGCCTGGGACAGGGGATGAACACTGAAGCTTTCTTT
D gene: TRBD1
clone size: .
J gene: TRBJ1-1
V gene: TRBV7-9

CDR3 protein: CASSSGLASSYNEQFF
CDR3 DNA: TGTGCCAGCAGTTCTGGACTAGCCAGCTCCTACAATGAGCAGTTCTTC
D gene: TRBD2
clone size: .
J gene: TRBJ2-1
V gene: TRBV7-9

CDR3 protein: CASSFPRGAPEAFF
CDR3 DNA: TGTGCCAGCAGCTTCCCCAGGGGAGCTCCTGAAGCTTTCTTT
D gene: .
clone size: .
J gene: TRBJ1-1
V gene: TRBV11-3

CDR3 protein: CASSPDNEEKLFF
CDR3 DNA: TGTGCCAGCAGCCCTGATAATGAGGAAAAACTGTTTTTT
D gene: .
clone size: .
J gene: TRBJ1-4
V gene: TRBV2

CDR3 protein: CASSARDWGANTGELFF
CDR3 DNA: TGCGCCAGCAGCGCGAGGGATTGGGGAGCGAACACCGGGGAGCTGTTTTTT
D gene: .
clone size: .
J gene: TRBJ2-2
V gene: TRBV23-1

CDR3 protein: CASSLSVSSANTGELFF
CDR3 DNA: TGTGCCAGCAGCTTGAGTGTTTCTAGCGCGAACACCGGGGAGCTGTTTTTT
D gene: .
clone size: .
J gene: TRBJ2-2
V gene: TRBV5-8